The following is a T cell receptor beta chain sequence with its context. Its antigen is unknown. The input lacks base qualities; no much larger clone sits a single base away. Using the deep immunoSEQ assay, TCR CDR3 regions were amplified from genomic DNA by multiplex PCR. Extracted genomic DNA from each cell subset was spread evenly across all wells of several immunoSEQ 96-well plates, with each plate serving as a replicate. For unsorted PBMC, each replicate PCR was loaded with approximately 320 ng genomic DNA, equivalent to tens of thousands of T cell genomes. Genomic DNA from unsorted PBMC was sequenced over ten immunoSEQ deep assay plates. Purified libraries were quantified with a Qubit 3.0 fluorometer, sized on a Bioanalyzer 2100, and re-quantified with the KAPA Library Quantification kit. Every immunoSEQ 96-well plate was sequenced on a separate single-read 150-cycle Illumina NextSeq 550 flow cell. The authors' analysis ran thus. Because the immunoSEQ output held only junctional sequences and lacked quality scores, the filtering could not match the filtering applied to full-length reads. Sequences were annotated with PyIR, a Python wrapper for IgBLAST v1.9, and V/J genes and CDR3 were assigned using IMGT germline references. Any read was removed if the V/J assignment was weak (E-value above 1e-6), the CDR3 was missing, or the read contained stop codons, out-of-frame junctions, or ambiguous translated residues. V3J clonotypes were defined by identical inferred V gene, J gene, and CDR3 amino acid sequence. The percentage overlap between two repertoires was calculated by dividing the number of shared unique clonotypes by the size of the smaller repertoire. Three approaches were used to assess repertoire richness: RTK rarefaction, the Chao1 estimator, and Recon v2.1 estimates of unobserved clonotypes. This is the immuneACCESS table as TCRdb keeps it, with only in-frame sequences that have V and J called. A part of the clones is gone; compared with another copy, unresolved V genes explain less than half, and the rest is unexplained. That table supplies the V and J calls and clone size; D and trimming were determined from the DNA. For this sample the table gives 450,000 to 600,000 clones, of which 65% to 80% were detected only once. 12% of the sample is taken by the ten largest.

The donors were healthy, HIV-negative adults with no recently reported acute infections or vaccinations. All donors were Caucasian adults living in Nashville, Tennessee, USA. For unsorted samples, some 90 million PBMCs were counted and genomic DNA was extracted with the QIAamp DNA Blood Mini kit. Blood was collected by leukapheresis, and PBMCs were isolated by Ficoll-Histopaque density gradient centrifugation and then cryopreserved in liquid nitrogen vapor phase. The data stem from a study of shared clonotypes between healthy human individuals (dated by TCRdb to the early 2020s). With respect to the entire study: A few men and a couple of women, aged 18 to 49 years, made up the cohort. Per donor, leukapheresis produced somewhere between about 0.9 and 9.5 billion PBMCs. To increase sequencing depth and limit assay-specific biases, TCR repertoire library preparation and sequencing were carried out by different laboratories using diverse techniques. To estimate repertoire size and how much clonotype sharing occurs between individuals, the study deeply sequenced the blood TCR repertoires of five or six healthy adults.

The germline ends are 11 bases apart after V is trimmed by 5 bases and J by 3 bases. The CDR1 and CDR2 encoded by the germline V gene (reference sequence) are SEHNR and FQNEAQ. Its CDR3 holds 14 amino acids, cysteine through phenylalanine. Solely the CDR3 DNA is kept, with 42 bases framed from the first base. Points the paper makes about the study in general: The small number of donors limited the genetic and exposure-history diversity represented. Based on pairwise subsampling, the degree of clonotype sharing among donors was expected to be affected by sequencing depth. Sampling was limited to blood, and TCR repertoires in tissue likely differ from TCR repertoires in blood.

The V and J segments used are TRBV7-9 and TRBJ1-5, with TRBD1 perhaps the D gene, on 6 matching bases. This clonotype was sampled from a woman in her forties in good health. Some clones in this sample may be carry-over from other donors' samples. The sample comprised PBMCs. CDR3 loop: CASSVGGSNQPQHF. The DNA reads TGTGCCAGCAGCGTAGGGGGTTCCAATCAGCCCCAGCATTTT.